These 2 T cell receptor beta chains originate from one sample sequenced in a study of T cell responses to AZD1222 COVID-19 vaccine. The data were produced by immunoSEQ multiplex PCR, yet TCRdb's version contains in-frame clones alone and is incomplete. The data show approximately 80,000 clones, approximately 90% seen once. The source was peripheral blood, collected on day 0 of AZD1222 vaccination. Source of these receptors: an adult in good health.

The chain couples TRBV24-1 to TRBJ2-3; D may be TRBD1 or TRBD2 (6 bases each). Germline lookup yields CDR1 KGHDR and CDR2 SFDVKD. V shed 4 bases and J shed 4 bases, with 11 bases lying between them. The CDR3 sequence is 14 residues long. The CDR3 DNA follows: TGTGCCACCAGTGAGGGGGGCAACGCAGATACGCAGTATTTT. Translated: CATSEGGNADTQYF.

The chain is built from TRBV27 and TRBJ2-5; TRBD2 aligns across 11 bases. Germline lookup yields CDR1 MNHEY and CDR2 SMNVEV (reference sequence). Trimming cost V 2 bases and J 7 bases; bases outside gene matches: 6. CDR3 length: 15 residues. The CDR3, as DNA: TGTGCCAGCAGTTTAACTAGCGGGGGCCGGGTGACCCAGTACTTC. Its protein product is CASSLTSGGRVTQYF.